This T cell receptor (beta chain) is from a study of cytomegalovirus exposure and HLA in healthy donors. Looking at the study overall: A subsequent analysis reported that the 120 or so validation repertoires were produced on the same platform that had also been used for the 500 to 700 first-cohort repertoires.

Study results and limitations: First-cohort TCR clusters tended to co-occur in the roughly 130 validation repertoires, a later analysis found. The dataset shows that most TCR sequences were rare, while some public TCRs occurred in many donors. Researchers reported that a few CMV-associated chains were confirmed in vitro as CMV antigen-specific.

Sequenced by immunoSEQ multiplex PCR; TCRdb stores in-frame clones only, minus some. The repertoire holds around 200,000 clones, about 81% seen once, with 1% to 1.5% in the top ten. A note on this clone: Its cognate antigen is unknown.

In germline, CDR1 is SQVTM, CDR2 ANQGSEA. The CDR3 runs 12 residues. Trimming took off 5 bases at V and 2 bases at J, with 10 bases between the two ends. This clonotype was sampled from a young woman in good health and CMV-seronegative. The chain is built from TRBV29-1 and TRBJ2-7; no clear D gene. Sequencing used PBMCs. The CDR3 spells CSVLSLAYEQYF. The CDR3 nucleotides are TGCAGCGTTCTATCTCTAGCCTACGAGCAGTACTTC.